Each of the 9 T cell receptor beta chains below was sequenced from the same sample in a study of chemoradiotherapy in HPV16-positive cancers. Profiled with immunoSEQ multiplex PCR; TCRdb holds only in-frame clones, not every one. The table has some 2,000 clones, 60% to 85% seen once. The material sequenced was tumor tissue, taken from a patient who underwent chemoradiotherapy. The origin of the receptors is a human donor with HPV-associated anogenital cancer.

The rearrangement joins TRBV6-5 to TRBJ1-2; TRBD1 might be the D (5 bases). V gave up 6 bases and J gave up 4 bases, with 15 bases separating them. Germline V gene lookup returns CDR1 MNHEY and CDR2 SVGAGI. The CDR3 is made up of 14 amino acids. For the CDR3, the DNA is TGTGCCAGCAGCCCACACGGGGGAAGCTATGGCTACACCTTC. Translated, it gives CASSPHGGSYGYTF.

The rearrangement uses TRBV6-5 and TRBJ1-6; TRBD1 matches at 9 bases. The CDR3 is 13 residues long. The ends lost 6 bases at V and 9 bases at J; junction bases unmatched: 3. The germline CDR1 and CDR2 sequences are MNHEY and SVGAGI. In DNA form, the CDR3 reads TGTGCCAGCAGGAAACAGGGGGCTTCACCCCTCCACTTT. As protein: CASRKQGASPLHF.

The rearrangement uses TRBV10-3 and TRBJ1-1, with D maybe TRBD1 (5 bases). The CDR3 spans 16 residues. Germline V gives CDR1 ENHRY, CDR2 SYGVKD. The V end was cut by 0 bases, the J end by 5 bases, with 16 bases between. The CDR3 is CAISESMGGGKTEAFF. In nucleotides, the CDR3 is TGTGCCATCAGTGAGTCGATGGGGGGAGGGAAGACTGAAGCTTTCTTT.

The chain uses TRBV2 and TRBJ1-6; D might be TRBD1 (5 bases). Trimming removed 6 bases at V and 0 bases at J, with 9 bases between. The CDR3 runs 15 residues. Germline V gene lookup returns CDR1 SNHLY and CDR2 FYNNEI. The CDR3 sequence: CASRGETSYNSPLHF. The CDR3 coding sequence is TGTGCCAGCAGGGGGGAGACCTCCTATAATTCACCCCTCCACTTT.

The genes are TRBV28 and TRBJ2-1; D is undetermined. Germline V gene lookup returns CDR1 MDHEN and CDR2 SYDVKM. V was trimmed by 6 bases and J by 6 bases, leaving 18 bases between them. This CDR3 region has 15 residues. CDR3 coding DNA: TGTGCCAGCAGCGAAAACGGGTTCCTTGGCAATGAGCAGTTCTTC. Protein product: CASSENGFLGNEQFF.

The CDR3, as DNA: TGCGCCAGCAGTGAGTCTGGTTGGGGACTAGCGCTTGAAGATACGCAGTATTTT. Encoded protein: CASSESGWGLALEDTQYF. This chain links TRBV10-2 with TRBJ2-3, with 10 bases fitting TRBD2. Trimming removed 0 bases from V and 5 bases from J; junction bases left unmatched: 11. This CDR3 is built from 18 residues. CDR1 is WSHSY and CDR2 is SAAADI in the germline V gene.

This clone has a single count. This chain links TRBV6-1 with TRBJ2-1, with D possibly being TRBD1 (5 bases). The V end lost 10 bases, the J end lost 5 bases, and 9 bases lay between the germline ends. Per germline, CDR1 MNHNS and CDR2 SASEGT. This CDR3 contains 11 residues. The CDR3 protein is CATGPNNEQFF. The CDR3 coding sequence is TGTGCCACAGGGCCCAACAATGAGCAGTTCTTC.

The chain joins TRBV14 to TRBJ1-6; 7 bases are a match to TRBD1. The ends lost 1 base at V and 7 bases at J; junction bases unmatched: 7. The germline V gene encodes CDR1 SGHDN and CDR2 FVKESK. CDR3 size: 16 residues. This CDR3 is CASSQGVGTENSPLHF. The DNA of the CDR3 is TGTGCCAGCAGCCAAGGGGTGGGGACAGAGAATTCACCCCTCCACTTT. Together with reference TRBV14 and TRBJ1-6, the CDR3 gives the full variable domain: EAGVTQFPSHSVIEKGQTVTLRCDPISGHDNLYWYRRVMGKEIKFLLHFVKESKQDESGMPNNRFLAERTGGTYSTLKVQPAELEDSGVYFCASSQGVGTENSPLHFGNGTRLTVT.

This rearrangement joins TRBV27 to TRBJ1-4; 9 bases are shared with TRBD1. CDR3 length equals 16 residues. Germline CDR1 and CDR2: MNHEY and SMNVEV (reference sequence). V lost 1 base, J lost 8 bases, and 8 bases stayed unmatched. CDR3 protein: CASSLLAGQGIEKLFF. In DNA, the CDR3 is TGTGCCAGCAGTTTATTAGCGGGACAGGGTATCGAAAAACTGTTTTTT. Based on the CDR3 plus reference TRBV27 and TRBJ1-4, the full variable domain is EAQVTQNPRYLITVTGKKLTVTCSQNMNHEYMSWYRQDPGLGLRQIYYSMNVEVTDKGDVPEGYKVSRKEKRNFPLILESPSPNQTSLYFCASSLLAGQGIEKLFFGSGTQLSVL.